This T cell receptor beta chain is drawn from a study of CD8+ T cells in alopecia areata. RNA extraction and reverse transcription yielded cDNA as sequencing template. Assay used: immunoSEQ multiplex PCR; TCRdb lists only in-frame clones, some missing. The sample includes over 80,000 clones, 44% of them seen just once. Treatment given: oral pan-JAK inhibitor, 5-10 mg twice daily. Germline-derived CDR1 and CDR2 are SGHRS and YFSETQ. CDR3 length equals 13 residues. The V end was cut by 1 base, the J end by 2 bases, with 6 bases between. V usage is TRBV5-1 and J usage is TRBJ2-5; D unresolved. This sequence originates from a human donor with alopecia areata. The specimen comprised CD8+ T cells sorted from blood, sampled at week 24, from a patient treated with tofacitinib. The CDR3 bases are TGCGCCAGCAGCTTGCGAGTACAAGAGACCCAGTACTTC. It specifies CASSLRVQETQYF.